These 18 T cell receptor beta chains came from one sample sequenced in a study of human T cells and chemical hapten exposure. One entry per CDR3 protein, called by TCRdb with MiXCR from the RACE reads. The data show some 50,000 distinct CDR3 sequences, 3.5% to 4.5% seen once. Time point meaning: healthy volunteer bleed at 2 weeks. Before extraction, the whole blood was not fractionated, and total RNA was taken from it. Sequences were obtained from whole blood. The origin of the receptors is a human donor in good health. Some clones in this sample may be carry-over from other donors' samples.

This clonotype was seen many times. The chain links TRBV24-1 to TRBJ2-3; D is unclear. The germline CDR1 and CDR2 sequences are KGHDR and SFDVKD. The CDR3 has 15 residues. The ends were cut back, 0 bases at V and 2 bases at J, with 8 bases in the middle. As DNA, the CDR3 is TGTGCCACCAGTGATTTGGGCGCTTACACAGATACGCAGTATTTT. It codes for CATSDLGAYTDTQYF.

Of note for this clonotype: With a much larger clone just one base away, this may be a read error. The chain is built from TRBV7-6 and TRBJ2-2; D might be TRBD1 (6 bases). Trimming stripped 5 bases from V and 9 bases from J, with 22 bases between. The CDR3 runs 16 residues. In germline, CDR1 is SGHVS, CDR2 FNYEAQ. The CDR3 bases are TGTGCCAGCAGCACATCTAACAGGGAGATAACCAGGGAGCTGTTTTTT. Its translation is CASSTSNREITRELFF. The full variable domain, its missing parts supplied by reference TRBV7-6 and TRBJ2-2, is GAGVSQSPRYKVTKRGQDVALRCDPISGHVSLYWYRQALGQGPEFLTYFNYEAQQDKSGLPNDRFSAERPEGSISTLTIQRTEQRDSAMYRCASSTSNREITRELFFGEGSRLTVL.

This clonotype has ten or more counts. This chain uses TRBV28 with TRBJ2-7; no clear D gene. The CDR3 is 14 residues long. Germline V CDR1 and CDR2: MDHEN, SYDVKM. Trimming left V 6 bases short and J 0 bases short, with 12 bases between. The CDR3 loop is CASSQWWSSYEQYF. In DNA form, the CDR3 reads TGTGCCAGCAGCCAATGGTGGAGCTCCTACGAGCAGTACTTC.

In its sample, this clonotype was seen many times. This chain connects TRBV6-5 to TRBJ1-4; the D is unclear. V was clipped by 6 bases and J by 9 bases, with 17 bases between them. The CDR3 covers 14 residues. Germline loops: CDR1 MNHEY, CDR2 SVGAGI. The DNA of the CDR3 is TGTGCCAGCAGCCCCGTGGGTAGCTTTAAAAAACTGTTTTTT. As protein: CASSPVGSFKKLFF.

The chain has TRBV3-1 and TRBJ2-3; no reliable D call. There are 13 residues in the CDR3. From germline, CDR1 is LGHDT and CDR2 YNNKEL (reference sequence). V was trimmed by 4 bases and J by 6 bases, leaving 11 bases between them. The CDR3 loop reads CASSPLTGDTQYF. CDR3 nucleotides: TGTGCCAGCAGCCCATTGACCGGGGATACGCAGTATTTT.

This clonotype was recorded a few times. The chain couples TRBV30 to TRBJ2-3; D perhaps matches TRBD1 (5 bases). The CDR3 is 13 residues long. Germline assignment: CDR1 GTSNPN and CDR2 SVGIG (reference sequence). Trimming took 6 bases from V and 4 from J, leaving 14 bases between them. The CDR3 is CACPTQGADTQYF. The CDR3 nucleotides are TGTGCCTGCCCAACTCAAGGGGCAGATACGCAGTATTTT.

This clonotype was seen a handful of times. V usage is TRBV19 and J usage is TRBJ2-5; 8 bases are shared with TRBD1. The CDR3 length is 15 residues. Per germline, CDR1 LNHDA and CDR2 SQIVND (reference sequence). V lost 6 bases to trimming and J lost 1 base; unmatched junction nucleotides: 7. CDR3 residues: CASRIGRGPQETQYF. The DNA for the CDR3 is TGTGCCAGTAGAATCGGCAGGGGGCCCCAAGAGACCCAGTACTTC.

This clonotype was seen only a few times. The chain recombines TRBV9 with TRBJ2-7, with D possibly called TRBD1 or TRBD2 (6 bases each). Germline assignment: CDR1 SGDLS and CDR2 YYNGEE. V shed 0 bases and J shed 4 bases, with 11 bases lying between them. The CDR3 runs 14 residues. The chain's CDR3 is CASSVAGGGYEQYF. DNA for the CDR3: TGTGCCAGCAGCGTAGCCGGGGGCGGGTACGAGCAGTACTTC.

The sample holds many counts of this clonotype. The chain links TRBV20-1 to TRBJ2-7, with a weak D call TRBD2 (5 bases). Between the trimmed V and J ends, which lost 3 bases and 2 bases, there was a span of 14 bases. The CDR3 contains 14 residues. Germline V gene sequence: CDR1 DFQATT, CDR2 SNEGSKA (reference sequence). CDR3 in DNA: TGCAGTGCTAGGACGGGATCCTTTCCCTACGAGCAGTACTTC. This encodes CSARTGSFPYEQYF.

The chain recombines TRBV3-1 with TRBJ2-7; TRBD2 is a possible D gene (6 bases). Trimming removed 5 bases from V and 2 bases from J, with 16 bases in between. Germline CDR1 is LGHDT and CDR2 is YNNKEL (reference sequence). This CDR3 contains 15 residues. The CDR3 bases are TGTGCCAGCAGCTTTTCTAGCGACCGTCCCTACGAGCAGTACTTC. Translation: CASSFSSDRPYEQYF.

In this sample, this clonotype turned up many times. This chain connects TRBV20-1 to TRBJ1-4; D unresolved. V was cut by 7 bases and J by 8 bases, with 11 bases left in between. The CDR3 has 11 residues. CDR1 is DFQATT and CDR2 is SNEGSKA in the germline V gene (reference sequence). The CDR3 nucleotides are TGCAGTGGGGAGTGGCGGGAAAAACTGTTTTTT. It translates to CSGEWREKLFF.

The table lists this clonotype with many counts. This chain uses TRBV5-6 with TRBJ2-7, with D unclear. The V end lost 2 bases, the J end lost 3 bases, and 9 bases lay between the germline ends. The CDR3 contains 13 residues. Per germline, CDR1 SGHDT and CDR2 YYEEEE. CDR3 sequence (DNA): TGTGCCAGCAGCTTTCGACAAATCTACGAGCAGTACTTC. Translating it yields CASSFRQIYEQYF.

This clonotype has a handful of counts. The J gene is TRBJ2-7, the V gene TRBV5-8; D assignment may be TRBD1 or TRBD2 (5 bases each). This CDR3 comprises 14 residues. Germline CDR1 and CDR2: SGHTS and YDEGEE. V lost 4 bases and J 6 bases, leaving 17 bases between the germline ends. The CDR3 reads CASSAGTVPGEQYF. In DNA form, the CDR3 reads TGTGCCAGCAGCGCAGGGACGGTACCGGGCGAGCAGTACTTC.

This clonotype turned up a few times. The chain is built from TRBV28 and TRBJ2-5; 7 nucleotides align to TRBD1. This CDR3 region has 15 residues. The ends lost 2 bases at V and 1 base at J; junction bases unmatched: 4. Germline V lookup: CDR1 MDHEN, CDR2 SYDVKM. The CDR3 protein is CASSLGTAIQETQYF. The CDR3 nucleotides are TGTGCCAGCAGTTTAGGGACAGCCATCCAAGAGACCCAGTACTTC.

This clonotype was found many times. V is TRBV29-1 and J is TRBJ2-6, with D possibly matching TRBD2 (5 bases). CDR1 is SQVTM and CDR2 is ANQGSEA in the germline V gene. The V and J ends lost 6 bases and 0 bases respectively, with 18 bases between them. This CDR3 contains 17 residues. The CDR3 DNA reads as TGCAGCGTCGCACCCCAAGGAGGCTACTCTGGGGCCAACGTCCTGACTTTC. Translation gives CSVAPQGGYSGANVLTF.

The table lists this clonotype with many counts. J is TRBJ2-1 and V is TRBV20-1; possibly TRBD2 for D (6 bases). This CDR3 comprises 15 residues. Between the trimmed V and J ends, which lost 5 bases and 2 bases, there was a span of 16 bases. Per the germline V gene, CDR1 is DFQATT and CDR2 is SNEGSKA (reference sequence). In DNA, the CDR3 is TGCAGTGCTTCCAAGAGCGGGCCTCCCTACAATGAGCAGTTCTTC. It codes for CSASKSGPPYNEQFF.

Here the CDR3 reads CASSQAPAGGEYF. The CDR3 bases are TGTGCCAGCAGCCAAGCCCCCGCGGGGGGCGAGTACTTC. V and J are TRBV14 and TRBJ2-7; TRBD2 aligns across 8 bases. Unmatched junction bases numbered 7, after V lost 1 base and J lost 11 bases. The CDR3 length is 13 residues. The germline V gene has CDR1 SGHDN and CDR2 FVKESK.

This clonotype has at least ten counts. V is TRBV18 and J is TRBJ2-5, with D hard to call. The CDR3 has 13 amino acids. V dropped 6 bases and J dropped 0 bases, with 8 bases sitting between them. Germline-derived CDR1 and CDR2 are KGHSH and LQKENI. DNA of the CDR3: TGTGCCAGCTCGCCCAGGTACCAAGAGACCCAGTACTTC. Translating gives CASSPRYQETQYF.